What follows are 21 T cell receptor beta chains derived from one specimen sequenced in a study of T cell repertoires in cytomegalovirus infection. MiXCR, run by TCRdb on the reads, gives a single entry per CDR3 protein. The table has about 180,000 distinct CDR3 sequences, about 18% seen once. Source material: CD8+ T cells from PBMCs. These receptors were collected from a human donor in good health (CMV status not recorded). Some clones in this sample may be carry-over from other donors' samples.

The gene calls are TRBV10-3 and TRBJ2-7; weak D call: TRBD1 (5 bases). V lost 7 bases and J 5 bases, leaving 9 bases between the germline ends. The CDR3 has 11 amino acids. Germline assignment: CDR1 ENHRY and CDR2 SYGVKD. CDR3 amino acids: CAIIQVNEQYF. CDR3 nucleotides: TGTGCCATCATACAGGTTAACGAGCAGTACTTC.

The chain uses TRBV12-3 or TRBV12-4 and TRBJ2-5, with a weak D call TRBD2 (5 bases). This CDR3 contains 11 residues. V lost 8 bases, J lost 11 bases, and 15 bases lay in between. CDR3 DNA: TGTGCCAGCGGTTCCCCGGACTTACAGTACTTC. Amino acid sequence: CASGSPDLQYF.

This clonotype was recorded a few times. The genes are TRBV7-8 and TRBJ1-2; D gene unclear. V gave up 1 base and J gave up 8 bases, with 8 bases separating them. CDR1 and CDR2 from the germline V gene are SGHVS and FQNEAQ. The CDR3 has 12 amino acids. The chain's CDR3 is CASSLDFFGYTF. For the CDR3, the DNA is TGTGCCAGCAGCTTAGATTTTTTCGGCTACACCTTC.

This clonotype appeared a few times. The V gene is TRBV23-1, the J gene TRBJ2-1, with D possibly matching TRBD2 (5 bases). TRBV23-1 is sorted into the ORF group, with uncertain function. The germline V and J ends were trimmed by 0 bases and 2 bases, with 8 bases remaining between them. This CDR3 comprises 15 residues. DNA of the CDR3: TGCGCCAGCAGTCAATCAAACGGGGCCTACAATGAGCAGTTCTTC. It specifies CASSQSNGAYNEQFF.

Only a few counts were recorded for this clonotype. The chain couples TRBV15 to TRBJ1-2; D call uncertain. This CDR3 is 11 amino acids long. CDR1 is LNHNV and CDR2 is YYDKDF in the germline V gene (reference sequence). V was clipped by 4 bases and J by 8 bases, with 8 bases between them. CDR3 amino acids: CATSTHTGYTF. For the CDR3, the DNA is TGTGCCACCAGCACGCATACGGGCTACACCTTC.

The chain links TRBV7-9 to TRBJ2-7, with D maybe TRBD1 (6 bases). The CDR3 runs to 14 residues. Trimming left V 5 bases short and J 1 base short, with 12 bases between. The V gene's germline CDR1 is SEHNR and CDR2 FQNEAQ (reference sequence). The chain's CDR3 is CASSGRDKSYEQYF. The CDR3 DNA is TGTGCCAGCAGCGGCCGGGACAAATCCTACGAGCAGTACTTC.

CDR3 region: CASSDGGHPDTQYF. The CDR3 DNA reads as TGCGCCAGCAGTGACGGGGGGCACCCAGATACGCAGTATTTT. The chain joins TRBV10-1 to TRBJ2-3; perhaps TRBD2 as D (7 bases). V was clipped by 3 bases and J by 4 bases, with 11 bases between them. Germline loops: CDR1 WNHNN, CDR2 SYGVQD (reference sequence). The CDR3 loop spans 14 amino acids.

Ten or more counts support this clonotype. The chain has TRBV7-8 and TRBJ1-1; the D gene is possibly TRBD1 (6 bases). The germline gives CDR1 SGHVS, CDR2 FQNEAQ. Trimming cost V 4 bases and J 7 bases, with 19 bases left between them. CDR3 length equals 15 residues. CDR3 sequence reads: CASSSVGQTRDEAFF. The CDR3 nucleotides are TGTGCCAGCAGCTCCGTAGGACAGACGCGGGATGAAGCTTTCTTT.

This clonotype was seen repeatedly, ten times or more. The V call is TRBV7-2, the J call TRBJ2-1; D possibly corresponds to TRBD1 (7 bases). V was shortened by 5 bases and J by 3 bases, with 17 bases between the two germline ends. This CDR3 is 16 amino acids long. From germline, CDR1 is SGHTA and CDR2 FQGNSA. CDR3 loop: CASSRGTVLYYNEQFF. In nucleotides, the CDR3 is TGTGCCAGCAGCCGCGGGACAGTCCTATACTACAATGAGCAGTTCTTC.

The gene calls are TRBV12-3 or TRBV12-4 and TRBJ1-1; D is ambiguous. The CDR3 is made up of 15 amino acids. Trimming stripped 6 bases from V and 1 base from J, with 15 bases between. The CDR3 loop reads CASRTRWVENTEAFF. The CDR3 region has the DNA TGTGCCAGCAGGACCCGCTGGGTGGAGAACACTGAAGCTTTCTTT.

This clonotype was observed a handful of times. The chain joins TRBV24-1 to TRBJ2-2; 11 bases line up with TRBD2. With V trimmed by 5 bases and J by 6 bases, 4 bases remained unmatched. From germline, CDR1 is KGHDR and CDR2 SFDVKD. CDR3 length equals 15 residues. CDR3: CATSGTSGGAGELFF. The CDR3 nucleotides are TGTGCCACCAGTGGAACTAGCGGGGGAGCCGGGGAGCTGTTTTTT.

This clonotype was seen a few times. The chain has TRBV10-3 and TRBJ1-2; D unresolved. CDR3 length equals 12 residues. The germline V gene has CDR1 ENHRY and CDR2 SYGVKD. The V gene lost 6 bases and the J gene lost 6 bases, with 11 bases spanning the gap. The CDR3 sequence: CAISEIGDGYTF. The CDR3, as DNA: TGTGCCATCAGCGAGATCGGGGATGGCTACACCTTC.

This clonotype was seen only a few times. This chain connects TRBV19 to TRBJ1-1, with 10 nucleotides matching TRBD1. Germline V gene data show CDR1 as LNHDA and CDR2 as SQIVND (reference sequence). The CDR3 loop spans 18 amino acids. V was pared by 6 bases and J by 0 bases, with 13 bases of the junction left unmatched. CDR3 amino acids: CASSNERDRGFMNTEAFF. DNA of the CDR3: TGTGCCAGTAGCAACGAGAGGGACAGGGGATTTATGAACACTGAAGCTTTCTTT.

V gene TRBV2 combines with J gene TRBJ2-6; D may match TRBD1 or TRBD2 (6 bases each). V lost 0 bases and J 0 bases, leaving 15 bases between the germline ends. This CDR3 spans 19 amino acids. Per germline, CDR1 SNHLY and CDR2 FYNNEI. DNA for the CDR3: TGTGCCAGCAGTGAAGCGCCCGGGGGCACTGTCTCTGGGGCCAACGTCCTGACTTTC. Translating gives CASSEAPGGTVSGANVLTF.

This clonotype showed up just a few times. The V call is TRBV7-9, the J call TRBJ2-3; TRBD2 aligns across 10 bases. Germline CDR1 SEHNR, CDR2 FQNEAQ (reference sequence). The J segment lost 6 bases and the V segment lost 7 bases, leaving 13 bases of the junction unmatched. This CDR3 is 16 amino acids long. The chain's CDR3 is CASTVLVTSGADTQYF. DNA of the CDR3: TGTGCCAGCACCGTTCTCGTAACTAGCGGGGCTGATACGCAGTATTTT.

This clonotype has only a few counts. The V call is TRBV7-6, the J call TRBJ2-1; 9 positions agree with TRBD2. The V gene's germline CDR1 is SGHVS and CDR2 FNYEAQ. The CDR3 is made up of 14 amino acids. With 5 bases clipped from V and 6 bases from J, the junction kept 5 bases outside the gene matches. CDR3 nucleotides: TGTGCCAGCAGCCCCCTAGCGGGGCCCAATGAGCAGTTCTTC. It is translated as CASSPLAGPNEQFF.

This clonotype occurred a few times. CDR3 region: CASTDGANVLTF. In DNA, the CDR3 is TGTGCCAGCACTGACGGGGCCAACGTCCTGACTTTC. This sequence joins TRBV28 and TRBJ2-6; no clear D. CDR3 size: 12 residues. Per the germline V gene, CDR1 is MDHEN and CDR2 is SYDVKM. V dropped 7 bases and J dropped 4 bases, with 5 bases sitting between them. Filled out from reference TRBV28 and TRBJ2-6, the complete variable domain reads DVKVTQSSRYLVKRTGEKVFLECVQDMDHENMFWYRQDPGLGLRLIYFSYDVKMKEKGDIPEGYSVSREKKERFSLILESASTNQTSMYLCASTDGANVLTFGAGSRLTVL.

The chain is built from TRBV20-1 and TRBJ1-1, with no clear D. Between the trimmed V and J ends, which lost 6 bases and 11 bases, there was a span of 16 bases. Germline V gene data show CDR1 as DFQATT and CDR2 as SNEGSKA (reference sequence). The CDR3 consists of 11 residues. The CDR3 spells CSAYLGSGAFF. CDR3 in DNA: TGCAGTGCCTACCTGGGGTCCGGGGCTTTCTTT.

For the CDR3, the DNA is TGTGCCAGCACCAATCCCATCGGACTAGCGGGGGGTGTAAGCACAGATACGCAGTATTTT. Its translation is CASTNPIGLAGGVSTDTQYF. The chain carries TRBV12-3 or TRBV12-4 and TRBJ2-3; TRBD2 matches 14 bases. Germline trimming cut 7 bases from V and 0 bases from J; bases unmatched to any gene: 15. The CDR3 has 20 amino acids.

This clonotype was found a few times. The V call is TRBV7-3, the J call TRBJ2-3; no clear D. Germline CDR1 is SGHTA and CDR2 is FQGTGA. Trimming took off 1 base at V and 4 bases at J, with 15 bases between the two ends. The CDR3 runs 16 residues. The CDR3 DNA reads TGTGCCAGCAGCTTAAGCTGGAACCCTTCCCCAGATACGCAGTATTTT. Its translation: CASSLSWNPSPDTQYF.

This clonotype has a handful of counts. The CDR3 loop is CAISESEVFTTGNTIYF. CDR3 nucleotides: TGTGCCATCAGTGAGTCGGAAGTTTTTACGACCGGAAACACCATATATTTT. This chain uses TRBV10-3 with TRBJ1-3; the D is unclear. The CDR3 length is 17 residues. V was pared by 0 bases and J by 4 bases, with 16 bases between. The germline V gene has CDR1 ENHRY and CDR2 SYGVKD.